Presented here are 16 T cell receptor beta chains from one specimen sequenced in a study of blood T cell repertoires in COVID-19. The repertoire was sequenced with immunoSEQ multiplex PCR; TCRdb's copy has only in-frame clones and lacks some. The sample includes about 200,000 clones, roughly 80% of them seen just once. The sample comprised peripheral blood. The receptors were sampled from a woman aged 70 to 79 with acute or convalescent COVID-19.

This chain connects TRBV10-3 to TRBJ2-1; possible D gene TRBD2, 6 bases. The CDR3 consists of 16 residues. Trimming left V 6 bases short and J 0 bases short, with 15 bases between. CDR1 ENHRY and CDR2 SYGVKD come from the germline V gene. CDR3 loop: CAISPPGSASYNEQFF. CDR3 nucleotides: TGTGCCATCAGCCCCCCCGGGAGCGCCTCCTACAATGAGCAGTTCTTC.

This rearrangement joins TRBV5-6 to TRBJ2-1; 12 nucleotides match TRBD2. Germline values: CDR1 SGHDT, CDR2 YYEEEE. Trimming at V came to 0 bases and at J to 6 bases, leaving 4 bases not matched to a gene. This CDR3 has 16 amino acids. The chain's CDR3 is CASSLGLAGDFNEQFF. The CDR3 DNA reads TGTGCCAGCAGCTTGGGACTAGCGGGAGACTTCAATGAGCAGTTCTTC.

The chain has TRBV24-1 and TRBJ2-1; 8 positions agree with TRBD2. The CDR3 has 14 residues. The germline V gene encodes CDR1 KGHDR and CDR2 SFDVKD. J lost 8 bases, V lost 2 bases, and 4 bases had no gene match. The CDR3 protein is CATSDWTSPDEQFF. CDR3 bases: TGTGCCACCAGTGATTGGACTAGCCCCGATGAGCAGTTCTTC.

This chain joins TRBV6-6 and TRBJ2-1; possibly TRBD2 for D (6 bases). V was pared by 2 bases and J by 4 bases, with 15 bases between. The CDR3 length is 16 residues. The germline V gene has CDR1 MNHNY and CDR2 SVGAGI (reference sequence). The CDR3 sequence is CASSYGSGILYNEQFF. CDR3 coding DNA: TGTGCCAGCAGTTACGGTAGCGGTATACTTTACAATGAGCAGTTCTTC.

This rearrangement joins TRBV11-1 to TRBJ2-1; D not resolved. The CDR3 has 13 residues. CDR1 and CDR2 from the germline V gene are SGHAT and FQDESV (reference sequence). V was cut by 0 bases and J by 7 bases, with 7 bases left in between. The CDR3 nucleotides are TGTGCCAGCAGCTTAGCGTTTCAAAATGAGCAGTTCTTC. Residues: CASSLAFQNEQFF.

The DNA for the CDR3 is TGCGCCAGTTCAACAGGGAACACCGGGGAGCTGTTTTTT. It translates to CASSTGNTGELFF. The chain joins TRBV5-1 to TRBJ2-2; D perhaps matches TRBD1 (5 bases). This CDR3 has 13 amino acids. The germline gives CDR1 SGHRS, CDR2 YFSETQ. Trimming shortened V by 8 bases and J by 1 base, and 9 bases separated the two germline ends.

The V call is TRBV11-3, the J call TRBJ2-5; D is possibly TRBD1 (6 bases). The V end was cut by 4 bases, the J end by 5 bases, with 11 bases between. This CDR3 has 13 residues. Germline V gene sequence: CDR1 SGHNT, CDR2 YENEEA. Here the CDR3 reads CASSSGVGETQYF. The CDR3 nucleotides read TGTGCCAGCAGCTCAGGGGTTGGGGAGACCCAGTACTTC. Based on the CDR3 plus reference TRBV11-3 and TRBJ2-5, the full variable domain is EAGVVQSPRYKIIEKKQPVAFWCNPISGHNTLYWYLQNLGQGPELLIRYENEEAVDDSQLPKDRFSAERLKGVDSTLKIQPAELGDSAVYLCASSSGVGETQYFGPGTRLLVL.

This clone was counted a single time. The rearrangement uses TRBV6-5 and TRBJ2-3; D is perhaps TRBD1 (5 bases). Germline V gene sequence: CDR1 MNHEY, CDR2 SVGAGI. This CDR3 has 14 residues. V gave up 2 bases and J gave up 6 bases, with 12 bases separating them. This CDR3 is CASSYQFPGDTQYF. The CDR3 DNA reads TGTGCCAGCAGTTACCAATTTCCAGGGGATACGCAGTATTTT.

In regard to this clone: One junction end does not reproduce the germline sequence, and a read error may be involved. This sequence joins TRBV6-5 and TRBJ2-3; 10 nucleotides match TRBD2. The CDR3 has 16 residues. The V gene's germline CDR1 is MNHEY and CDR2 SVGAGI. The CDR3 sequence is CASSYGAGGWGDTQYF. CDR3 DNA: TGTGCCAGTAGTTACGGAGCGGGAGGGTGGGGAGATACGCAGTATTTT.

This chain uses TRBV6-5 with TRBJ2-3; 7 bases are shared with TRBD1. Unmatched junction bases numbered 3, after V lost 6 bases and J lost 3 bases. Germline V lookup: CDR1 MNHEY, CDR2 SVGAGI. This CDR3 has 13 residues. CDR3 DNA: TGTGCCAGCAGCAGGGGGTATACAGATACGCAGTATTTT. This sequence encodes CASSRGYTDTQYF.

The rearrangement uses TRBV11-2 and TRBJ2-2; the match to TRBD2 covers 8 bases. The V and J ends lost 5 bases and 4 bases, in that order; junction bases with no gene match: 6. This CDR3 region has 15 residues. Germline CDR1 and CDR2: SGHAT and FQNNGV. The CDR3 region has the DNA TGTGCCAGCAGCCCCGGGACTAGTGGCACCGGGGAGCTGTTTTTT. This sequence encodes CASSPGTSGTGELFF.

This chain joins TRBV19 and TRBJ1-1, with D possibly being TRBD1 (5 bases). The CDR3 spans 16 residues. Trimming removed 3 bases at V and 3 bases at J, with 17 bases between. Germline CDR1 LNHDA, CDR2 SQIVND (reference sequence). CDR3 amino acids: CASSMTAVGWDTEAFF. As DNA, the CDR3 is TGTGCCAGTAGTATGACAGCCGTTGGGTGGGACACTGAAGCTTTCTTT.

The chain has TRBV7-3 and TRBJ2-6, with TRBD2 as a possible D gene (6 bases). The CDR3 extends over 15 amino acids. Trimming shortened V by 5 bases and J by 0 bases, and 8 bases separated the two germline ends. Germline V gene sequence: CDR1 SGHTA, CDR2 FQGTGA. CDR3 in amino acids: CASSPGLSGANVLTF. CDR3 nucleotide sequence: TGTGCCAGCAGCCCGGGACTCTCTGGGGCCAACGTCCTGACTTTC.

This clone was detected many times. CDR3 region: CSASGLAVSIEQFF. For the CDR3, the DNA is TGCAGTGCTAGTGGACTAGCGGTATCTATTGAGCAGTTCTTC. The chain recombines TRBV20-1 with TRBJ2-1, with 10 bases identical to TRBD2. CDR3 size: 14 residues. Losses at the gene ends were 3 bases for V and 9 bases for J; bases not matched to a gene: 8. Germline CDR1 reads DFQATT; CDR2 reads SNEGSKA (reference sequence).

V gene TRBV9 combines with J gene TRBJ2-5; D call uncertain. V was cut by 4 bases and J by 3 bases, with 10 bases left in between. The CDR3 runs 13 residues. Germline V CDR1 and CDR2: SGDLS, YYNGEE. In DNA, the CDR3 is TGTGCCAGCAGCCTAACTCTCGAAGAGACCCAGTACTTC. As protein: CASSLTLEETQYF. Together with reference TRBV9 and TRBJ2-5, the CDR3 gives the full variable domain: DSGVTQTPKHLITATGQRVTLRCSPRSGDLSVYWYQQSLDQGLQFLIQYYNGEERAKGNILERFSAQQFPDLHSELNLSSLELGDSALYFCASSLTLEETQYFGPGTRLLVL.

This clone came up a few times. The chain has TRBV6-5 and TRBJ2-1, with D possibly being TRBD2 (6 bases). CDR1 and CDR2 (germline): MNHEY, SVGAGI. V lost 2 bases, J lost 10 bases, and 12 bases lay in between. The length of the CDR3 is 13 residues. CDR3: CASSYVRDSEQFF. Written as DNA, the CDR3 is TGTGCCAGCAGTTACGTCCGGGACTCAGAGCAGTTCTTC.